The clone carrying this T cell receptor (beta chain) was seen a few times. These data are taken from a study of T cell repertoires in cytomegalovirus infection. Germline V CDR1 and CDR2: MRHNA, SNTAGT. Trimming removed 10 bases from V and 4 bases from J, with 23 bases in between. The CDR3 is 17 amino acids. MiXCR was run by TCRdb on the reads, yielding one entry per CDR3 protein. The table records about 140,000 distinct CDR3 sequences, roughly 6% of them present only once. The sequence derives from a human donor in good health (CMV status not recorded). Some clones in this sample may be carry-over from other donors' samples. Sequencing was carried out using PBMCs. This rearrangement joins TRBV6-4 to TRBJ2-6; D gene unclear. CDR3 amino acids: CANFTPSPWAGANVLTF. The CDR3, as DNA: TGTGCCAACTTCACACCTAGTCCCTGGGCGGGGGCCAACGTCCTGACTTTC.